The entry below gives a single TCR beta chain sequence along with its context. Its target is unknown. Additional DNA sequences in this sample encode the identical CDR3. The germline V gene has CDR1 SGHRS and CDR2 YFSETQ. The CDR3 is 15 amino acids. J lost 0 bases, V lost 3 bases, and 4 bases had no gene match. The record originates from a study of cytomegalovirus exposure and HLA in healthy donors. In the study overall: Within the Caucasian-associated ancestry cluster were 65% to 85% of the roughly 400 genotyped donors. Study-wide points: In vitro data verified a few CMV-associated chains as specific for CMV antigens.

Primers for the PCR totalled 60 Vbeta and 13 Jbeta. Using immunoSEQ multiplex PCR, the repertoire was profiled, and TCRdb retains in-frame clones only, with some absent. The sample records about 140,000 clones, 80% to 85% being singletons. Sequencing was carried out using PBMCs. This clonotype was obtained from a female donor in good health and CMV-seronegative. V and J are TRBV5-1 and TRBJ2-3; 7 bases align to TRBD1. The CDR3 is CASSSRGSSTDTQYF. CDR3 nucleotides: TGCGCCAGCAGCTCCAGGGGGTCTAGCACAGATACGCAGTATTTT.